Listed below are T cell receptor beta chains from one sample, sequenced in a study of blood T cell repertoires in COVID-19. TCRdb's table, derived via immunoSEQ multiplex PCR, lists solely in-frame clones and lacks some. The data contain roughly 240,000 clones, approximately 82% of them singletons. The sample was peripheral blood. Receptor source: a woman older than 75 with acute or convalescent COVID-19. CDR3s include the opening cysteine and the closing phenylalanine or tryptophan.

v_call,cdr3_aa
TRBV24-1,CATSDPGTGEEKSSYNEQFF
TRBV6-1,CASSESGPWMKEFF
TRBV7-8,CASSLVPSLGEQYF
TRBV5-8,CASSPRRGRGKPEAFF
TRBV11-3,CASSLEGGGNNEQFF
TRBV5-1,CASSLGSGQLSYNEQFF
TRBV28,CASSFGGRNEQFF
TRBV5-6,CASSLVGAQANYGYTF
TRBV4-3,CASSQGLAGGDTQYF
TRBV5-1,CASSLVSARNTEAFF
TRBV9,CASSPNPDRAAIAFF
TRBV7-2,CASSLSGGTQETQYF
TRBV7-9,CASSLAGGPEGANVLTF
TRBV27,CASSRGGVWGRGKNEQFF
TRBV6-5,CASTGGVGEKLFF
TRBV7-9,CASSLLGAQETQYF
TRBV9,CASSKRDRGSYEQYF